This T cell receptor (beta chain) was identified in a study of blood T cell repertoires in COVID-19. Study context: Acute-phase and convalescent COVID-19 samples originated in the United States, Italy and Spain. Sources were T cells, B-cell-depleted T cells, or PBMCs; the material itself was cDNA or gDNA.

Original analysis: Amplifying reference gene primers gave estimates of nucleated cell counts. The data were produced by immunoSEQ multiplex PCR, yet TCRdb's version contains in-frame clones alone and is incomplete. For V, J and clone size, that table is used; D and trimming come from the DNA. The table has approximately 90,000 clones, 85% seen once; the top ten hold roughly 40%. Germline CDR1 MDHEN, CDR2 SYDVKM. The CDR3 extends over 14 amino acids. Trimming pared 6 bases from V and 6 bases from J, leaving 14 bases between. Sequences were obtained from peripheral blood. J is TRBJ1-4 and V is TRBV28; D may be TRBD1 (6 bases). This receptor was taken from a man older than 75 with acute or convalescent COVID-19. The CDR3 DNA follows: TGTGCCAGCAGATCGCGGGGGCCTGATGAAAAACTGTTTTTT. It encodes CASRSRGPDEKLFF. Complete variable domain (other parts from reference TRBV28 and TRBJ1-4): DVKVTQSSRYLVKRTGEKVFLECVQDMDHENMFWYRQDPGLGLRLIYFSYDVKMKEKGDIPEGYSVSREKKERFSLILESASTNQTSMYLCASRSRGPDEKLFFGSGTQLSVL.